This T cell receptor beta chain was found in a study of blood T cell repertoires in COVID-19. Looked up from germline, CDR1 is SQVTM and CDR2 is ANQGSEA. The CDR3 length is 11 residues. Trimming took 8 bases from V and 3 from J, leaving 8 bases between them. Living in 24 US areas, the participants were between roughly 18 and 95 years of age. Participant-reported clinical history was the basis for cohort assignment. TCRdb's copy holds only in-frame clones and misses some; the assay was immunoSEQ multiplex PCR. Altogether some 490,000 clones are present, more than 85% being singletons, with the ten largest covering roughly 8.5%.

This sequence originates from a woman aged 60-70 years who had recovered from COVID-19. Sample: PBMCs or T cells enriched from blood (not recorded which). The chain links TRBV29-1 to TRBJ2-1; D not resolved. The CDR3 spells CSLRVYNEQFF. CDR3 in DNA: TGCAGCTTACGGGTCTACAATGAGCAGTTCTTC.